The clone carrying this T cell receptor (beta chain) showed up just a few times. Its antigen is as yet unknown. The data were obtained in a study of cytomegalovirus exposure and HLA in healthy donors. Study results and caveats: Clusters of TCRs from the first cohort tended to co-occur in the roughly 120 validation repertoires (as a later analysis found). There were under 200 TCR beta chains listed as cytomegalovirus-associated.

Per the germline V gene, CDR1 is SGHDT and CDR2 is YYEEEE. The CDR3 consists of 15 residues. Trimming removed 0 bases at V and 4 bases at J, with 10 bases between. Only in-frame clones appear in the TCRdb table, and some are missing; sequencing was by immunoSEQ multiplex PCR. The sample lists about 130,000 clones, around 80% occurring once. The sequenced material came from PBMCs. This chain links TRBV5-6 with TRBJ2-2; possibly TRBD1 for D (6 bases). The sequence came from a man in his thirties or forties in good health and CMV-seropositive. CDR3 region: CASSLEYRATGELFF. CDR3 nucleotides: TGTGCCAGCAGCTTGGAATACAGGGCCACCGGGGAGCTGTTTTTT.